A selection of T cell receptor beta chains follows, all from one sample in a study of T-cell reconstitution after alpha-beta-depleted transplantation in children. TCRdb passed the PCR reads through MiXCR, listing each CDR3 protein once. The top ten hold 0.85% to 1.3% of the sample, which has approximately 640,000 distinct CDR3 sequences, around 16% seen once. The specimen comprised PBMCs from the stem cell graft donor, sampled from the stem cell graft. These receptors all stem from a human donor who donated a stem cell graft to a child with acute myeloid leukemia. CDR3s include the opening cysteine and the closing phenylalanine or tryptophan. A D gene is named only where the DNA matches it firmly. For some rows the clone size is stated as once, few or many, or as a class when expanded; others skip it.

abundance: .; j_gene: TRBJ2-2; v_gene: TRBV12-3/TRBV12-4; d_gene: .; CDR3aa: CASSFQGGTGELFF; CDR3nt: TGTGCCAGCAGTTTTCAGGGGGGGACCGGGGAGCTGTTTTTT
abundance: many; j_gene: TRBJ1-1; v_gene: TRBV12-3/TRBV12-4; d_gene: .; CDR3aa: CASSLAGSQNTEAFF; CDR3nt: TGTGCCAGCAGTTTAGCAGGGTCTCAAAACACTGAAGCTTTCTTT
abundance: many; j_gene: TRBJ1-1; v_gene: TRBV10-3; d_gene: .; CDR3aa: CAISYLGGLSTEAFF; CDR3nt: TGTGCCATCAGCTACCTAGGGGGTCTCAGCACTGAAGCTTTCTTT
abundance: many; j_gene: TRBJ2-2; v_gene: TRBV20-1; d_gene: TRBD2; CDR3aa: CSARDRLAGTANTGELFF; CDR3nt: TGCAGTGCTAGAGATCGACTAGCGGGGACCGCGAACACCGGGGAGCTGTTTTTT
abundance: .; j_gene: TRBJ2-5; v_gene: TRBV12-3/TRBV12-4; d_gene: .; CDR3aa: CASSLSLLGHQETQYF; CDR3nt: TGTGCCAGCAGTTTATCTCTCCTGGGACACCAAGAGACCCAGTACTTC
abundance: many; j_gene: TRBJ2-7; v_gene: TRBV29-1; d_gene: TRBD1; CDR3aa: CSVETGVENEQYF; CDR3nt: TGCAGCGTTGAAACAGGGGTGGAAAACGAGCAGTACTTC
abundance: many; j_gene: TRBJ1-2; v_gene: TRBV20-1; d_gene: .; CDR3aa: CSASSGSYGYTF; CDR3nt: TGCAGTGCTAGTTCGGGGTCCTATGGCTACACCTTC
abundance: few; j_gene: TRBJ1-1; v_gene: TRBV20-1; d_gene: .; CDR3aa: CSASGGPAEAFF; CDR3nt: TGCAGTGCTAGTGGGGGCCCGGCGGAAGCTTTCTTT
abundance: few; j_gene: TRBJ2-5; v_gene: TRBV20-1; d_gene: .; CDR3aa: CSARDQLATGETQYF; CDR3nt: TGCAGTGCTAGAGACCAACTAGCCACGGGGGAGACCCAGTACTTC
abundance: many; j_gene: TRBJ2-5; v_gene: TRBV6-2/TRBV6-3; d_gene: .; CDR3aa: CASSYPREGMETQYF; CDR3nt: TGTGCCAGCAGTTACCCTCGGGAAGGGATGGAGACCCAGTACTTC
abundance: few; j_gene: TRBJ1-2; v_gene: TRBV7-2; d_gene: .; CDR3aa: CASSLSGGGSYGYTF; CDR3nt: TGTGCCAGCAGCTTGTCCGGGGGTGGGAGCTATGGCTACACCTTC
abundance: few; j_gene: TRBJ2-5; v_gene: TRBV12-3/TRBV12-4; d_gene: .; CDR3aa: CASSLRRGPGETQYF; CDR3nt: TGTGCCAGCAGTTTGCGGCGGGGGCCGGGAGAGACCCAGTACTTC
abundance: many; j_gene: TRBJ1-1; v_gene: TRBV20-1; d_gene: .; CDR3aa: CSARGIGTEAFF; CDR3nt: TGCAGTGCTAGGGGGATCGGCACTGAAGCTTTCTTT
abundance: few; j_gene: TRBJ2-5; v_gene: TRBV6-2/TRBV6-3; d_gene: TRBD2; CDR3aa: CASIGAGEYQETQYF; CDR3nt: TGTGCCTCGATCGGAGCGGGGGAGTACCAAGAGACCCAGTACTTC
abundance: .; j_gene: TRBJ2-7; v_gene: TRBV30; d_gene: .; CDR3aa: CAWIGTYGKYF; CDR3nt: TGTGCCTGGATCGGGACTTACGGAAAGTACTTC
abundance: many; j_gene: TRBJ1-2; v_gene: TRBV4-3; d_gene: .; CDR3aa: CASSQGGGNYGYTF; CDR3nt: TGCGCCAGCAGCCAAGGGGGAGGGAACTATGGCTACACCTTC
abundance: .; j_gene: TRBJ2-3; v_gene: TRBV24-1; d_gene: .; CDR3aa: CATGGGYTDTQYF; CDR3nt: TGTGCCACCGGGGGCGGATACACAGATACGCAGTATTTT
abundance: many; j_gene: TRBJ1-1; v_gene: TRBV29-1; d_gene: .; CDR3aa: CSGNQGMGTEAFF; CDR3nt: TGCAGCGGAAATCAGGGGATGGGCACTGAAGCTTTCTTT
abundance: many; j_gene: TRBJ2-3; v_gene: TRBV20-1; d_gene: TRBD1; CDR3aa: CSVGSQGQTTDTQYF; CDR3nt: TGCAGTGTAGGGTCGCAGGGACAGACCACAGATACGCAGTATTTT
abundance: many; j_gene: TRBJ1-4; v_gene: TRBV9; d_gene: .; CDR3aa: CASSVKPRGVGEKLFF; CDR3nt: TGTGCCAGCAGCGTAAAACCAAGGGGTGTTGGTGAAAAACTGTTTTTT
abundance: .; j_gene: TRBJ1-2; v_gene: TRBV7-2; d_gene: .; CDR3aa: CASSVRPTGWDGYTF; CDR3nt: TGTGCCAGCAGCGTGCGCCCGACCGGGTGGGATGGCTACACCTTC
abundance: .; j_gene: TRBJ1-1; v_gene: TRBV7-2; d_gene: .; CDR3aa: CASSLVQTGTEAFF; CDR3nt: TGTGCCAGCAGCCTGGTCCAGACTGGCACTGAAGCTTTCTTT
abundance: many; j_gene: TRBJ2-4; v_gene: TRBV7-2; d_gene: TRBD2; CDR3aa: CASSLELAGVKNIQYF; CDR3nt: TGTGCCAGCAGCTTAGAGCTAGCGGGGGTCAAAAACATTCAGTACTTC
abundance: many; j_gene: TRBJ2-1; v_gene: TRBV20-1; d_gene: TRBD2; CDR3aa: CSARLLAGGYAYNEQFF; CDR3nt: TGCAGTGCTAGATTGCTAGCGGGGGGGTATGCCTACAATGAGCAGTTCTTC
abundance: many; j_gene: TRBJ1-2; v_gene: TRBV29-1; d_gene: TRBD1; CDR3aa: CSVTDRDGTDYGYTF; CDR3nt: TGCAGCGTTACTGACAGGGACGGAACGGACTATGGCTACACCTTC
abundance: many; j_gene: TRBJ2-1; v_gene: TRBV12-3/TRBV12-4; d_gene: .; CDR3aa: CASSYAGPFGNEQFF; CDR3nt: TGTGCCAGCAGTTACGCAGGGCCATTCGGGAATGAGCAGTTCTTC
abundance: many; j_gene: TRBJ2-4; v_gene: TRBV20-1; d_gene: .; CDR3aa: CSARNPGNIQYF; CDR3nt: TGCAGTGCTAGAAATCCGGGGAACATTCAGTACTTC
abundance: few; j_gene: TRBJ2-1; v_gene: TRBV6-4; d_gene: TRBD1; CDR3aa: CASSDHKGGSGYNEQFF; CDR3nt: TGTGCCAGCAGTGATCATAAAGGGGGCTCGGGATACAATGAGCAGTTCTTC
abundance: .; j_gene: TRBJ2-3; v_gene: TRBV24-1; d_gene: .; CDR3aa: CATSDPDLTDTQYF; CDR3nt: TGTGCCACCAGTGATCCCGACCTCACAGATACGCAGTATTTT
abundance: many; j_gene: TRBJ1-5; v_gene: TRBV6-5; d_gene: .; CDR3aa: CASSSPGTGNQPQHF; CDR3nt: TGTGCCAGCAGTTCCCCGGGGACGGGTAATCAGCCCCAGCATTTT
abundance: few; j_gene: TRBJ1-5; v_gene: TRBV7-2; d_gene: TRBD1; CDR3aa: CASRIGTDNSNQPQHF; CDR3nt: TGTGCCAGCCGCATAGGGACAGACAATAGCAATCAGCCCCAGCATTTT
abundance: few; j_gene: TRBJ2-5; v_gene: TRBV7-2; d_gene: TRBD1; CDR3aa: CASSLVRDRGGQETQYF; CDR3nt: TGTGCCAGCAGCTTAGTCAGGGACAGGGGAGGGCAAGAGACCCAGTACTTC
abundance: many; j_gene: TRBJ1-5; v_gene: TRBV10-1; d_gene: .; CDR3aa: CASSAGNQPQHF; CDR3nt: TGTGCCAGCAGTGCAGGGAATCAGCCCCAGCATTTT
abundance: many; j_gene: TRBJ1-1; v_gene: TRBV12-3/TRBV12-4; d_gene: .; CDR3aa: CASGQGGTEAFF; CDR3nt: TGTGCCAGCGGCCAAGGGGGAACTGAAGCTTTCTTT
abundance: .; j_gene: TRBJ1-1; v_gene: TRBV18; d_gene: TRBD1; CDR3aa: CASSRSGGENTEAFF; CDR3nt: TGTGCCAGCTCACGATCAGGGGGCGAAAACACTGAAGCTTTCTTT
abundance: few; j_gene: TRBJ2-7; v_gene: TRBV6-5; d_gene: TRBD1; CDR3aa: CASSYARDSEQYF; CDR3nt: TGTGCCAGCAGTTACGCCCGGGACAGCGAGCAGTACTTC
abundance: few; j_gene: TRBJ2-7; v_gene: TRBV7-2; d_gene: TRBD2; CDR3aa: CASSRGGAAYEQYF; CDR3nt: TGTGCCAGCAGCCGGGGGGGAGCGGCCTACGAGCAGTACTTC
abundance: few; j_gene: TRBJ2-5; v_gene: TRBV15; d_gene: .; CDR3aa: CATSRDPSLETQYF; CDR3nt: TGTGCCACCAGCAGAGATCCTAGCTTGGAGACCCAGTACTTC
abundance: many; j_gene: TRBJ1-1; v_gene: TRBV20-1; d_gene: .; CDR3aa: CSAQRAGANTEAFF; CDR3nt: TGCAGTGCCCAGAGGGCAGGGGCGAACACTGAAGCTTTCTTT
abundance: many; j_gene: TRBJ2-1; v_gene: TRBV6-2/TRBV6-3; d_gene: .; CDR3aa: CASSLQFF; CDR3nt: TGTGCCAGCAGCCTTCAGTTCTTC
abundance: many; j_gene: TRBJ2-4; v_gene: TRBV20-1; d_gene: .; CDR3aa: CSAKPGVAKNIQYF; CDR3nt: TGCAGTGCTAAGCCCGGGGTGGCCAAAAACATTCAGTACTTC
abundance: many; j_gene: TRBJ1-2; v_gene: TRBV12-3/TRBV12-4; d_gene: .; CDR3aa: CASSSTLGYTF; CDR3nt: TGTGCCAGCAGTTCGACCCTCGGCTACACCTTC
abundance: .; j_gene: TRBJ2-1; v_gene: TRBV20-1; d_gene: TRBD1; CDR3aa: CSANPGQGIYEQFF; CDR3nt: TGCAGTGCTAACCCGGGACAGGGGATCTATGAGCAGTTCTTC
abundance: .; j_gene: TRBJ1-4; v_gene: TRBV20-1; d_gene: TRBD1; CDR3aa: CSARKGQGTTTNEKLFF; CDR3nt: TGCAGTGCCAGAAAGGGACAGGGGACAACAACTAATGAAAAACTGTTTTTT
abundance: .; j_gene: TRBJ2-2; v_gene: TRBV15; d_gene: TRBD1; CDR3aa: CATSRRTGIANTGELFF; CDR3nt: TGTGCCACCAGCAGACGGACAGGGATTGCGAACACCGGGGAGCTGTTTTTT
abundance: .; j_gene: TRBJ2-2; v_gene: TRBV4-3; d_gene: .; CDR3aa: CASSQRPYTGELFF; CDR3nt: TGCGCCAGCAGCCAACGGCCCTACACCGGGGAGCTGTTTTTT
abundance: few; j_gene: TRBJ1-6; v_gene: TRBV20-1; d_gene: .; CDR3aa: CSARRGGNNSPLHF; CDR3nt: TGCAGTGCGCGGAGGGGGGGGAATAATTCACCCCTCCACTTT
abundance: many; j_gene: TRBJ1-6; v_gene: TRBV7-2; d_gene: TRBD1; CDR3aa: CASSTGATYNSPLHF; CDR3nt: TGTGCCAGCAGCACAGGGGCAACGTATAATTCACCCCTCCACTTT
abundance: .; j_gene: TRBJ1-4; v_gene: TRBV5-1; d_gene: .; CDR3aa: CASRPGSRNEKLFF; CDR3nt: TGCGCCAGCAGACCTGGAAGTCGAAATGAAAAACTGTTTTTT
abundance: many; j_gene: TRBJ2-1; v_gene: TRBV29-1; d_gene: .; CDR3aa: CSVAGGVLDNEQFF; CDR3nt: TGCAGCGTGGCCGGTGGGGTCTTGGACAATGAGCAGTTCTTC
abundance: .; j_gene: TRBJ2-2; v_gene: TRBV4-3; d_gene: TRBD1; CDR3aa: CASSQETGANTGELFF; CDR3nt: TGCGCCAGCAGCCAAGAAACAGGGGCGAACACCGGGGAGCTGTTTTTT
abundance: many; j_gene: TRBJ2-3; v_gene: TRBV2; d_gene: .; CDR3aa: CASSQMESRVTQYF; CDR3nt: TGTGCCAGCAGTCAAATGGAATCTAGGGTTACGCAGTATTTT
abundance: .; j_gene: TRBJ2-2; v_gene: TRBV20-1; d_gene: TRBD2; CDR3aa: CSAQTSGGFIDRELFF; CDR3nt: TGCAGTGCGCAGACTAGCGGGGGGTTTATCGATAGGGAGCTGTTTTTT